This TCR beta chain was recorded in a study of blood T cells in healthy people across ages. Whole-study findings and limits: Shifts in expanded clonotypes may have been confounded by donor CMV status, which was unknown. Estimated diversity, derived from one million T cells, was regarded as an underestimate.

With a J-beta primer mix and a sample-barcoded 5' primer, a second PCR ran roughly 6 to 11 cycles. Every cDNA was tagged by a template-switch adaptor with 12 random nucleotides. TCRdb re-derived calls from the 5' RACE reads in MiXCR, one entry per CDR3 protein. The table includes 1 million or so distinct CDR3 sequences, around 25% detected once. A note on this clonotype: Its target is unknown.

The CDR3 runs to 16 residues. From germline, CDR1 is SEHNR and CDR2 FQNEAQ (reference sequence). J was trimmed by 7 bases and V by 4 bases; bases with no gene match: 11. Ranging in age from roughly 6 to 95, the donors were healthy Caucasian individuals from Russia. The data also belong to a second study, concerning T cells of mothers and their children.

The rearrangement links TRBV7-9 to TRBJ2-1; 9 bases map to TRBD2. The source of this sequence is a girl aged 2-9 years in good health. Source material: blood. CDR3 protein: CASSSGVAGDRNEQFF. The CDR3 nucleotides are TGTGCCAGCAGCTCAGGGGTAGCGGGAGATAGGAATGAGCAGTTCTTC.